These 14 T cell receptor beta chains were all obtained from the same sample, sequenced in a study of T cell responses to AZD1222 COVID-19 vaccine. Profiled with immunoSEQ multiplex PCR; TCRdb holds only in-frame clones, not every one. The sample yields 65,000 to 80,000 clones, about 83% seen once. The sequencing used peripheral blood, collected 28 days after the second AZD1222 dose. Every receptor here comes from an adult who received the AZD1222 COVID-19 vaccine.

The chain couples TRBV5-4 to TRBJ2-7; D is possibly TRBD2 (5 bases). V was pared by 4 bases and J by 3 bases, with 11 bases between. The CDR3 is made up of 13 amino acids. Germline V gives CDR1 SGHNT, CDR2 YYREEE (reference sequence). The chain's CDR3 is CASSDHRDYEQYF. CDR3 nucleotide sequence: TGTGCCAGCAGCGACCACCGGGACTACGAGCAGTACTTC.

V gene TRBV5-1 combines with J gene TRBJ2-7; 10 nucleotides match TRBD1. CDR3 length: 17 amino acids. Per the germline V gene, CDR1 is SGHRS and CDR2 is YFSETQ. Unmatched junction bases numbered 17, after V lost 6 bases and J lost 5 bases. The CDR3 loop is CASTSISYGTGDHEQYF. As DNA, the CDR3 is TGCGCCAGCACCTCGATTTCATACGGGACAGGGGACCACGAGCAGTACTTC.

CDR3 bases: TGTGCCAGCTCACCAAGGGGATCGACTAGCGGGGAAGAGACCCAGTACTTC. It specifies CASSPRGSTSGEETQYF. This chain uses TRBV18 with TRBJ2-5, with 11 nucleotides matching TRBD2. Trimming took 2 bases from V and 3 from J; bases not matched to a gene: 8. This CDR3 comprises 17 residues. Germline CDR1 is KGHSH and CDR2 is LQKENI.

The rearrangement joins TRBV7-9 to TRBJ1-3; D is unresolved. CDR3 size: 13 residues. Germline CDR1 SEHNR, CDR2 FQNEAQ (reference sequence). With 2 bases removed from V and 4 bases from J, the gap between germline ends came to 6 bases. CDR3 protein: CASSLRQGNTIYF. The CDR3 nucleotides read TGTGCCAGCAGCTTAAGGCAAGGAAACACCATATATTTT.

This clone was seen a handful of times. CDR3 DNA sequence: TGTGCCTGGAGTGTAAACACCGGGGAGCTGTTTTTT. This gives the protein CAWSVNTGELFF. The rearrangement links TRBV30 to TRBJ2-2; D is undetermined. Germline V gives CDR1 GTSNPN, CDR2 SVGIG (reference sequence). The germline V and J ends were trimmed by 0 bases and 2 bases, with 1 base remaining between them. This CDR3 has 12 amino acids.

The rearrangement links TRBV27 to TRBJ1-6; the match to TRBD1 covers 9 bases. The germline V gene has CDR1 MNHEY and CDR2 SMNVEV (reference sequence). The CDR3 consists of 21 residues. V lost 5 bases to trimming and J lost 1 base; unmatched junction nucleotides: 18. The CDR3 nucleotides are TGTGCCAGCAGTCTCAGACCGGGACAGGGTAGCCCAGGGTCCTATAATTCACCCCTCCACTTT. The encoded protein is CASSLRPGQGSPGSYNSPLHF.

The chain employs TRBV3-1 (or the pseudogene TRBV3-2) and TRBJ2-2, with a tentative D call TRBD2 (6 bases). Trimming left V 1 base short and J 8 bases short, with 14 bases between. The germline V gene has CDR1 LGHDT and CDR2 YNNKEL (reference sequence). The CDR3 is made up of 15 amino acids. DNA of the CDR3: TGTGCCAGCAGCCAAGTGCTAGCCGGAGGGGGGGAGCTGTTTTTT. Residues: CASSQVLAGGGELFF.

This chain connects TRBV7-2 to TRBJ2-1; possible D gene TRBD2, 5 bases. Germline CDR1 is SGHTA and CDR2 is FQGNSA. The ends were cut back, 1 base at V and 0 bases at J, with 10 bases in the middle. The CDR3 has 16 residues. The CDR3 protein is CASSLGGGGSYNEQFF. As DNA, the CDR3 is TGTGCCAGCAGCTTAGGAGGAGGCGGCTCCTACAATGAGCAGTTCTTC.

The V call is TRBV27, the J call TRBJ2-5, with D possibly being TRBD1 (6 bases). Trimming removed 4 bases at V and 5 bases at J, with 14 bases between. This CDR3 spans 14 amino acids. Germline loops: CDR1 MNHEY, CDR2 SMNVEV (reference sequence). CDR3 nucleotide sequence: TGTGCCAGCAGTTCCAGGGGTTTAGAGGAGACCCAGTACTTC. This translates into CASSSRGLEETQYF.

J is TRBJ1-5 and V is TRBV5-8; D is ambiguous. V was cut by 1 base and J by 1 base, with 9 bases left in between. Germline values: CDR1 SGHTS, CDR2 YDEGEE. The CDR3 consists of 15 residues. CDR3 sequence (DNA): TGTGCCAGCAGCTTGAGGTGGGAAAGCAATCAGCCCCAGCATTTT. Protein sequence: CASSLRWESNQPQHF. Full variable domain (outside the CDR3, taken from reference TRBV5-8 and TRBJ1-5): EAGVTQSPTHLIKTRGQQATLRCSPISGHTSVYWYQQALGLGLQFLLWYDEGEERNRGNFPPRFSGRQFPNYSSELNVNALELEDSALYLCASSLRWESNQPQHFGDGTRLSIL.

This CDR3 is CAWSLSSGRAPQYF. CDR3 nucleotides: TGTGCCTGGAGTCTGTCGAGCGGGAGAGCCCCCCAGTACTTC. The chain uses TRBV30 and TRBJ2-5, with 8 bases that match TRBD2. The CDR3 sequence is 14 residues long. V lost 2 bases to trimming and J lost 9 bases; unmatched junction nucleotides: 11. Germline CDR1 is GTSNPN and CDR2 is SVGIG (reference sequence).

The chain employs TRBV6-5 and TRBJ2-1; D may be TRBD1 (5 bases). The CDR3 extends over 15 amino acids. Germline CDR1 and CDR2: MNHEY and SVGAGI. V gave up 4 bases and J gave up 4 bases, with 14 bases separating them. The CDR3 bases are TGTGCCAGCAGTTCCCTAACCAGGGCGTACAATGAGCAGTTCTTC. Its protein product is CASSSLTRAYNEQFF.

This chain links TRBV7-8 with TRBJ1-3; TRBD1 matches at 8 bases. J was trimmed by 0 bases and V by 5 bases; bases with no gene match: 9. The CDR3 totals 17 residues. Per the germline V gene, CDR1 is SGHVS and CDR2 is FQNEAQ. Here the CDR3 reads CASSQWTGSHSGNTIYF. CDR3 bases: TGTGCCAGCAGCCAATGGACAGGGTCCCACTCTGGAAACACCATATATTTT.

This clone was observed a handful of times. J is TRBJ1-4 and V is TRBV5-1; TRBD1 matches 8 bases. Germline-derived CDR1 and CDR2 are SGHRS and YFSETQ. With 3 bases clipped from V and 4 bases from J, the junction kept 2 bases outside the gene matches. The CDR3 extends over 14 amino acids. CDR3 amino acids: CASSSGQVNEKLFF. DNA of the CDR3: TGCGCCAGCAGCTCGGGACAGGTTAATGAAAAACTGTTTTTT.